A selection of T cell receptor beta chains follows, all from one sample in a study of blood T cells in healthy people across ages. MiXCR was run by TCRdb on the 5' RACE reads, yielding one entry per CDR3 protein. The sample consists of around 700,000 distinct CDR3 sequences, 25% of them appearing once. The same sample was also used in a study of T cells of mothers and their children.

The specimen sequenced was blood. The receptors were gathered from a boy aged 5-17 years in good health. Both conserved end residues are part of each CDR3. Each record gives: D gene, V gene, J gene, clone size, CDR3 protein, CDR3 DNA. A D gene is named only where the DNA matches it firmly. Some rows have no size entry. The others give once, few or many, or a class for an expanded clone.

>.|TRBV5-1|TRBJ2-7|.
CASSLDPGFYEQYF
TGCGCCAGCAGCTTGGACCCGGGATTCTACGAGCAGTACTTC
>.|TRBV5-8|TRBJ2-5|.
CASSDLDPGGETQYF
TGTGCCAGCAGCGATTTAGATCCCGGTGGAGAGACCCAGTACTTC
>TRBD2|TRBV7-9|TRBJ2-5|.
CASSALPGLAGGKQYF
TGTGCCAGCAGCGCCTTACCGGGACTAGCGGGGGGGAAGCAGTACTTC
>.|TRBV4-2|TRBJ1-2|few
CASSQEERGGYGYTF
TGTGCCAGCAGCCAAGAGGAACGGGGGGGATATGGCTACACCTTC
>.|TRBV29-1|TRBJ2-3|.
CSDLVADTQYF
TGCAGCGATCTCGTGGCAGATACGCAGTATTTT
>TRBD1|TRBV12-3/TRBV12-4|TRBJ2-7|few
CASSLTGTGAYEQYF
TGTGCCAGCAGTCTAACCGGGACAGGGGCCTACGAGCAGTACTTC
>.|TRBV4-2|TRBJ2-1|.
CASSQDLTSVGNEQFF
TGTGCCAGCAGCCAAGATCTTACATCAGTGGGGAATGAGCAGTTCTTC
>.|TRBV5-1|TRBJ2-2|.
CASSLEGSNTGELFF
TGCGCCAGCAGCTTGGAGGGCTCGAACACCGGGGAGCTGTTTTTT
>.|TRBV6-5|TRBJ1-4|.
CATQGSLNEKLFF
TGTGCCACCCAGGGGTCGTTAAATGAAAAACTGTTTTTT
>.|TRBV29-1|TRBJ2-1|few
CSVLEYQDRVPDEQFF
TGCAGCGTCCTAGAATACCAGGACCGGGTGCCGGATGAGCAGTTCTTC
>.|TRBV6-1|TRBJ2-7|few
CASRWAARDDEQYF
TGTGCCAGCAGGTGGGCAGCAAGGGATGACGAGCAGTACTTC
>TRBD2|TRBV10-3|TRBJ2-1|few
CAISGLAGGSSYNEQFF
TGTGCCATCAGCGGGCTAGCGGGAGGCAGCTCCTACAATGAACAGTTCTTC
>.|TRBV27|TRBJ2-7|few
CASSSPSGGLYEQYF
TGTGCCAGCAGTTCGCCTTCGGGGGGCCTCTACGAGCAGTACTTC
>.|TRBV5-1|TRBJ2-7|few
CASTGTWGEQYF
TGCGCCAGTACGGGGACTTGGGGCGAGCAGTACTTC
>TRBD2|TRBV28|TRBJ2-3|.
CASRGLGSTDTQYF
TGTGCCAGCAGAGGACTAGGAAGCACAGATACGCAGTATTTT
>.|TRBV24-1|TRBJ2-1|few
CATSDLFGSEQFF
TGTGCCACCAGTGATTTGTTCGGTAGTGAGCAGTTCTTC
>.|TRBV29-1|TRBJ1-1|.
CSVADLEAFF
TGCAGCGTGGCCGACTTGGAAGCTTTCTTT
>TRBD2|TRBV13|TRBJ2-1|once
CASSLGASGSWDEQFF
TGTGCCAGCAGCTTAGGAGCTAGCGGGAGTTGGGATGAGCAGTTCTTC
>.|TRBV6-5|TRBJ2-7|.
CASSPPGVYEQYF
TGTGCCAGCAGTCCCCCGGGGGTCTACGAGCAGTACTTC
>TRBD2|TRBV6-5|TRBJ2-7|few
CASSRRTGLAGYEQYF
TGTGCCAGCAGTCGACGGACGGGACTAGCGGGCTACGAGCAGTACTTC
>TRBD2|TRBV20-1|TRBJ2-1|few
CSARGLTSGNYNEQFF
TGCAGTGCTAGAGGGCTTACTAGCGGGAACTACAATGAGCAGTTCTTC
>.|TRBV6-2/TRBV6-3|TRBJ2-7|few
CASSYEETYEQYF
TGTGCCAGCAGTTACGAGGAAACCTACGAGCAGTACTTC
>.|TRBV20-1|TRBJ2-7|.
CSARDSRRVPYEQYF
TGCAGTGCTAGAGATTCTAGGCGGGTTCCCTACGAGCAGTACTTC
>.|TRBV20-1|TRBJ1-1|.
CSVSSRQSEAFF
TGCAGTGTTTCATCCCGGCAAAGTGAAGCTTTCTTT
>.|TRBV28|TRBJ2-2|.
CATRDFLNTGELFF
TGTGCCACCCGGGACTTTCTTAACACCGGGGAGCTGTTTTTT
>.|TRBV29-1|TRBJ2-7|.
CSVELGAGGGLEQYF
TGCAGCGTTGAATTGGGGGCCGGCGGGGGTCTCGAGCAGTACTTC
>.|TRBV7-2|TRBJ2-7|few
CASSLGVDVAYEQYF
TGTGCCAGCAGCTTAGGGGTGGACGTAGCCTACGAGCAGTACTTC
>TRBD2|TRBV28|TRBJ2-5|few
CASSSPRGGKVETQYF
TGTGCCAGCAGTTCCCCTCGGGGGGGGAAGGTGGAGACCCAGTACTTC
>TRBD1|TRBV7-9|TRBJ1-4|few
CASSRTGTGGEKLFF
TGTGCCAGCAGTCGGACCGGGACAGGGGGGGAAAAACTGTTTTTT
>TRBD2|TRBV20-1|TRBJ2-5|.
CSAGDYRQETQYF
TGCAGTGCTGGGGACTACCGCCAAGAGACCCAGTACTTC
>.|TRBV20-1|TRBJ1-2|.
CSAEDWDYGYTF
TGCAGTGCTGAAGACTGGGACTATGGCTACACCTTC
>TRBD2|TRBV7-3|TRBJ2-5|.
CASSLNIAGQETQYF
TGTGCCAGCAGCTTAAATATAGCGGGGCAAGAGACCCAGTACTTC
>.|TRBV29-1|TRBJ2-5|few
CSVGAAVGETQYF
TGCAGCGTTGGGGCTGCTGTGGGAGAGACCCAGTACTTC
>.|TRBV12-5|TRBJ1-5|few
CASGLSGIYQPQHF
TGTGCTAGTGGTTTGTCAGGGATATACCAGCCCCAGCATTTT
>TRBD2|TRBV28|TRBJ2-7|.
CASSGTSGKGDTYEQYF
TGTGCCAGCAGTGGGACTAGCGGGAAGGGTGACACCTACGAGCAGTACTTC
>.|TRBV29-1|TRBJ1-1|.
CSVEGTGVGTEAFF
TGCAGCGTTGAAGGAACGGGGGTGGGCACTGAAGCTTTCTTT
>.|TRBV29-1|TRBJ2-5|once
CSVGAPGGQETQYF
TGCAGCGTCGGGGCCCCCGGGGGCCAAGAGACCCAGTACTTC
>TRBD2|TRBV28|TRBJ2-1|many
CASNPRLAVYNEQFF
TGTGCCAGCAACCCCCGGCTAGCGGTGTACAATGAGCAGTTCTTC
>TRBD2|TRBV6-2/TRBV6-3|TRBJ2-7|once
CASTLDLSGGTAYEQYF
TGTGCCAGCACCCTGGACCTTAGCGGGGGGACAGCCTACGAGCAGTACTTC
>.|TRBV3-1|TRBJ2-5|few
CASSQDSGTQYF
TGTGCCAGCAGCCAAGATTCAGGGACCCAGTACTTC
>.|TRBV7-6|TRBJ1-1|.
CASSLSLIDGTNTEAFF
TGTGCCAGCAGCTTAAGCCTGATCGACGGAACGAACACTGAAGCTTTCTTT
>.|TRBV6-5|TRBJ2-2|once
CASSGTAGELFF
TGTGCCAGCAGTGGGACGGCCGGGGAGCTGTTTTTT
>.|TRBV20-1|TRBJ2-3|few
CSAPAPTTDTQYF
TGCAGTGCGCCCGCGCCGACCACAGATACGCAGTATTTT
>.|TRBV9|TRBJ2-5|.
CASSAGTLETQYF
TGTGCCAGCAGCGCCGGGACCCTGGAGACCCAGTACTTC
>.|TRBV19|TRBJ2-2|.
CASSMTSPTGELFF
TGTGCCAGTAGTATGACCTCACCCACCGGGGAGCTGTTTTTT